These 18 T cell receptor beta chains came from one sample sequenced in a study of regulatory and conventional T cells in RAG deficiency (dated by TCRdb to about 2017). Conventional CD4+ T cells were purified from blood as CD25-low CD127-high cells before genomic DNA extraction. Library construction relied on the immunoSEQ multiplex PCR assay. Held by TCRdb, this immuneACCESS table contains in-frame sequences only and omits some clones. Under half of the omission traces to an unresolved V gene where checked; the cause of the rest is unknown. The table for this sample lists around 25,000 clones; nearly 96% of them were counted only once. The ten largest make up 1% to 1.5% of the sample. The sample was also reused in another study, on regulatory T cells. The second study's paper adds: The multiplex PCR relied on 52 forward TRBV primers and 13 reverse TRBJ primers, and amplification bias was corrected through assay-based and computational methods.

What was sequenced was CD25- CD4+ T cells sorted from blood. Receptors originate from a human donor in good health.

This chain joins TRBV7-3 and TRBJ1-2; D may be TRBD1 (5 bases). Trimming removed 1 base at V and 13 bases at J, with 22 bases between. The CDR3 contains 15 residues. The V gene's germline CDR1 is SGHTA and CDR2 FQGTGA. CDR3 sequence reads: CASSLNGWQGSKSTF. CDR3 bases: TGTGCCAGCAGCTTAAACGGTTGGCAGGGAAGCAAAAGCACCTTC.

The CDR3 DNA follows: TGCAGTGCTATCCTAGCGGGGCTGCAGTATTTT. Translation: CSAILAGLQYF. This chain uses TRBV20-1 with TRBJ2-3; 9 nucleotides match TRBD2. Germline CDR1 DFQATT, CDR2 SNEGSKA (reference sequence). J lost 11 bases, V lost 4 bases, and 4 bases had no gene match. The length of the CDR3 is 11 residues.

The J gene is TRBJ2-3, the V gene TRBV7-3, with 7 bases that match TRBD2. CDR3 size: 16 residues. Germline lookup yields CDR1 SGHTA and CDR2 FQGTGA. J lost 5 bases, V lost 5 bases, and 13 bases had no gene match. The chain's CDR3 is CASSPLGGGGLDTQYF. The CDR3, as DNA: TGTGCCAGCAGCCCCCTGGGTGGGGGGGGACTAGATACGCAGTATTTT.

The V gene is TRBV29-1, the J gene TRBJ1-2, with a weak D call TRBD1 (6 bases). V was trimmed by 7 bases and J by 4 bases, leaving 25 bases between them. Germline CDR1 and CDR2: SQVTM and ANQGSEA. The CDR3 runs to 16 residues. CDR3 loop: CSAYPAQGKLSYGYTF. The CDR3 coding sequence is TGCAGCGCCTACCCCGCGCAGGGGAAATTGTCCTATGGCTACACCTTC.

The V call is TRBV18, the J call TRBJ1-5; a possible D gene is TRBD1 (6 bases). Germline CDR1 KGHSH, CDR2 LQKENI. V lost 4 bases and J 0 bases, leaving 19 bases between the germline ends. The CDR3 contains 18 residues. The CDR3 sequence: CASSQGQITTNSNQPQHF. The CDR3 DNA reads as TGTGCCAGCTCACAAGGACAGATTACTACCAATAGCAATCAGCCCCAGCATTTT.

This chain uses TRBV19 with TRBJ1-5; 7 nucleotides align to TRBD1. Germline V gene lookup returns CDR1 LNHDA and CDR2 SQIVND (reference sequence). The CDR3 is 16 residues long. V lost 3 bases to trimming and J lost 1 base; unmatched junction nucleotides: 6. The CDR3 DNA sequence: TGTGCCAGTAGTATTGACAGGGCCCCGAGCAATCAGCCCCAGCATTTT. Translated: CASSIDRAPSNQPQHF. Drawing the rest from reference TRBV19 and TRBJ1-5, the complete variable domain is DGGITQSPKYLFRKEGQNVTLSCEQNLNHDAMYWYRQDPGQGLRLIYYSQIVNDFQKGDIAEGYSVSREKKESFPLTVTSAQKNPTAFYLCASSIDRAPSNQPQHFGDGTRLSIL.

The genes are TRBV10-3 and TRBJ2-3; possible D gene TRBD1, 5 bases. V was pared by 3 bases and J by 5 bases, with 15 bases between. This CDR3 comprises 15 residues. Per the germline V gene, CDR1 is ENHRY and CDR2 is SYGVKD. The CDR3: CAISDSDGQGDTQYF. CDR3 DNA: TGTGCCATCAGTGATTCGGACGGCCAGGGAGATACGCAGTATTTT.

This sequence joins TRBV19 and TRBJ1-2; TRBD1 aligns across 10 bases. J lost 0 bases, V lost 5 bases, and 9 bases had no gene match. From germline, CDR1 is LNHDA and CDR2 SQIVND (reference sequence). The CDR3 is 17 residues long. The CDR3 sequence: CASSAEETGGPNYGYTF. DNA of the CDR3: TGTGCCAGTAGTGCCGAAGAGACAGGGGGCCCTAACTATGGCTACACCTTC.

This chain uses TRBV5-1 with TRBJ1-2; 8 bases are a match to TRBD1. With V trimmed by 4 bases and J by 4 bases, 6 bases remained unmatched. This CDR3 region has 14 residues. Germline values: CDR1 SGHRS, CDR2 YFSETQ. CDR3 bases: TGCGCCAGCAGCCCCGGACAGGGACCCTATGGCTACACCTTC. Translation gives CASSPGQGPYGYTF.

In nucleotides, the CDR3 is TGTGCCAGCAGCCACAGCTGGAACGGCTCCTACGAGCAGTACTTC. As protein: CASSHSWNGSYEQYF. The V gene is TRBV9, the J gene TRBJ2-7, with D uncertain. Trimming removed 4 bases from V and 0 bases from J, with 14 bases in between. In germline, CDR1 is SGDLS, CDR2 YYNGEE. There are 15 residues in the CDR3. The entire variable domain, with the rest obtained from reference TRBV9 and TRBJ2-7, is as follows: DSGVTQTPKHLITATGQRVTLRCSPRSGDLSVYWYQQSLDQGLQFLIQYYNGEERAKGNILERFSAQQFPDLHSELNLSSLELGDSALYFCASSHSWNGSYEQYFGPGTRLTVT.

This sequence joins TRBV2 and TRBJ2-7; no definite D call. The germline CDR1 and CDR2 sequences are SNHLY and FYNNEI. Trimming shortened V by 3 bases and J by 0 bases, and 6 bases separated the two germline ends. This CDR3 is 13 amino acids long. This CDR3 reads CASSDGTSYEQYF. The CDR3 DNA follows: TGTGCCAGCAGTGATGGCACCTCCTACGAGCAGTACTTC.

As concerns this clone: The same CDR3 also results from other DNA sequences found in this sample. This rearrangement joins TRBV7-9 to TRBJ1-2, with D perhaps matching TRBD1 (5 bases). Germline values: CDR1 SEHNR, CDR2 FQNEAQ (reference sequence). The germline V and J ends were trimmed by 0 bases and 7 bases, with 24 bases remaining between them. CDR3 length: 18 residues. As DNA, the CDR3 is TGTGCCAGCAGCTTAGCAAGCCCCTACAAACCCAGGGATCTTGGCTACACCTTC. Its translation is CASSLASPYKPRDLGYTF.

DNA for the CDR3: TGTGCCAGCAGGATAGACAGGGGGGAGACCCAGTACTTC. It translates to CASRIDRGETQYF. The rearrangement joins TRBV6-5 to TRBJ2-5; 9 bases are a match to TRBD1. The junction had 4 bases not matched to a gene; V was cut back by 6 bases and J by 5 bases. The CDR3 consists of 13 residues. Germline CDR1 MNHEY, CDR2 SVGAGI.

The gene calls are TRBV5-6 and TRBJ2-1; tentative D call: TRBD1 (6 bases). The germline V gene has CDR1 SGHDT and CDR2 YYEEEE. V was trimmed by 4 bases and J by 0 bases, leaving 17 bases between them. The CDR3 is 17 amino acids. In DNA form, the CDR3 reads TGTGCCAGCAGCCGGAACGGGGACATTAGCTCCTACAATGAGCAGTTCTTC. This gives the protein CASSRNGDISSYNEQFF.

CDR3 loop: CASSSTSGGAWSNEQFF. The CDR3 nucleotides read TGTGCCAGCAGCTCGACTAGCGGGGGGGCATGGTCCAATGAGCAGTTCTTC. The V gene is TRBV11-2, the J gene TRBJ2-1; TRBD2 agrees at 14 bases. Trimming cost V 4 bases and J 6 bases; bases outside gene matches: 8. In germline, CDR1 is SGHAT, CDR2 FQNNGV. This CDR3 has 17 residues.

The chain joins TRBV6-6 to TRBJ1-5; D gene unclear. CDR1 and CDR2 from the germline V gene are MNHNY and SVGAGI (reference sequence). The CDR3 loop spans 15 amino acids. V was trimmed by 0 bases and J by 2 bases, leaving 8 bases between them. This chain's CDR3 is CASSYSRRGNQPQHF. CDR3 in DNA: TGTGCCAGCAGTTACTCCCGACGGGGCAATCAGCCCCAGCATTTT.

This chain uses TRBV5-1 with TRBJ1-2; no reliable D call. CDR1 and CDR2 from the germline V gene are SGHRS and YFSETQ. There are 14 residues in the CDR3. V gave up 0 bases and J gave up 6 bases, with 12 bases separating them. The CDR3 DNA reads TGCGCCAGCAGCTTGGGGGAGCGGAGGGATGGCTACACCTTC. Its protein product is CASSLGERRDGYTF. Looking up the rest from reference TRBV5-1 and TRBJ1-2 gives the full variable domain: KAGVTQTPRYLIKTRGQQVTLSCSPISGHRSVSWYQQTPGQGLQFLFEYFSETQRNKGNFPGRFSGRQFSNSRSEMNVSTLELGDSALYLCASSLGERRDGYTFGSGTRLTVV.

The genes are TRBV5-6 and TRBJ2-7, with a weak D call TRBD1 (5 bases). The CDR3 contains 16 residues. Germline values: CDR1 SGHDT, CDR2 YYEEEE. With 0 bases removed from V and 6 bases from J, the gap between germline ends came to 19 bases. Here the CDR3 reads CASSLALGQGQGEQYF. CDR3 DNA sequence: TGTGCCAGCAGCTTGGCTCTGGGCCAGGGTCAGGGCGAGCAGTACTTC.